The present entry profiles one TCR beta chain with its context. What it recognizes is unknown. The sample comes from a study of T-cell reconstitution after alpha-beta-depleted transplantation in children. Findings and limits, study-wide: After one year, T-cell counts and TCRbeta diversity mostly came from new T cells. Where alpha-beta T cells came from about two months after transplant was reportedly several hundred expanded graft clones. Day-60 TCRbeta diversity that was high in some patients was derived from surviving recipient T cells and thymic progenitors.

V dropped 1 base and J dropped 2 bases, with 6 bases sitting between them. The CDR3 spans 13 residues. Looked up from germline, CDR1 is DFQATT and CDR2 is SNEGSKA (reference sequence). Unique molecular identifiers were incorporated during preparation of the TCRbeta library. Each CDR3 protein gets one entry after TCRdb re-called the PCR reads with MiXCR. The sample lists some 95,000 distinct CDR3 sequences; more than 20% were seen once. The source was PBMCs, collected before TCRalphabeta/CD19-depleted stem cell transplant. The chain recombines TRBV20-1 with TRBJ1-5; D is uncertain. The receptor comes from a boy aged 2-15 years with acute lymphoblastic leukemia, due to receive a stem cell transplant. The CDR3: CSARGGGNQPQHF. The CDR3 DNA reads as TGCAGTGCTAGAGGTGGGGGCAATCAGCCCCAGCATTTT.